The T cell receptor (beta chain) described here comes from a study of blood T cell repertoires in COVID-19. Authors' methods: Reference gene primer amplification in the assay estimated nucleated cell counts. Sequenced by immunoSEQ multiplex PCR; TCRdb stores in-frame clones only, minus some. V and J calls and clone size are given by that table; D and trimming were obtained from the DNA. This table holds 350,000 to 400,000 clones, around 90% found once. Germline-derived CDR1 and CDR2 are SGHNT and YYREEE (reference sequence). Trimming left V 7 bases short and J 1 base short, with 20 bases between. CDR3 length: 16 amino acids.

V usage is TRBV5-4 and J usage is TRBJ1-1; a weak D match, TRBD1 (6 bases). This TCR was sampled from a woman between 18 and 29 years old who had recovered from COVID-19. The sample was PBMCs or T cells enriched from blood (not recorded which). The CDR3 DNA sequence: TGTGCCAGCTCCCCTACAGGGAGTCTTACGAACACTGAAGCTTTCTTT. Translating gives CASSPTGSLTNTEAFF.